These 7 T cell receptor beta chains were sequenced from one sample in a study of beta chain features in type 1 diabetes. Study results and limitations: TCRB CDR3s from Type 1 diabetes patients were moderately but significantly shorter in all four CD4+ subsets.

What was sequenced were expressed TCRB transcripts, since all of the isolated RNA had been reverse transcribed. Measured with immunoSEQ multiplex PCR; TCRdb has only the in-frame clones, and not every one. The data hold under 200,000 clones, with about 8.3% observed a single time. Their cognate antigens are unknown. Sequenced input: central memory CD4+ T cells from blood. The receptors were gathered from a woman in her late teens or twenties with type 1 diabetes.

This chain links TRBV11-3 with TRBJ1-6; D is unresolved. V was clipped by 3 bases and J by 7 bases, with 7 bases between them. The CDR3 totals 13 residues. Germline V gene lookup returns CDR1 SGHNT and CDR2 YENEEA. CDR3 region: CASSLGINSPLHF. CDR3 DNA: TGTGCCAGCAGCTTGGGCATAAATTCACCCCTCCACTTT.

The chain combines TRBV28 with TRBJ1-1; D uncertain. Trimming removed 10 bases at V and 2 bases at J, with 8 bases between. Germline V gene sequence: CDR1 MDHEN, CDR2 SYDVKM. The CDR3 contains 11 residues. The CDR3, as DNA: TGTGCCACCATGAGTAACACTGAAGCTTTCTTT. Its translation: CATMSNTEAFF. The whole variable domain, filled in from reference TRBV28 and TRBJ1-1, reads DVKVTQSSRYLVKRTGEKVFLECVQDMDHENMFWYRQDPGLGLRLIYFSYDVKMKEKGDIPEGYSVSREKKERFSLILESASTNQTSMYLCATMSNTEAFFGQGTRLTVV.

The V and J genes are TRBV9 and TRBJ2-3, with 10 bases identical to TRBD2. The CDR3 consists of 14 residues. J was trimmed by 4 bases and V by 7 bases; bases with no gene match: 6. The germline V gene encodes CDR1 SGDLS and CDR2 YYNGEE. The CDR3 spells CASRSGGAADTQYF. Written as DNA, the CDR3 is TGTGCCAGCCGCAGCGGGGGGGCGGCAGATACGCAGTATTTT. Looking up the rest from reference TRBV9 and TRBJ2-3 gives the full variable domain: DSGVTQTPKHLITATGQRVTLRCSPRSGDLSVYWYQQSLDQGLQFLIQYYNGEERAKGNILERFSAQQFPDLHSELNLSSLELGDSALYFCASRSGGAADTQYFGPGTRLTVL.

J is TRBJ2-5 and V is TRBV5-6, with D tentatively TRBD1 (6 bases). Germline CDR1 is SGHDT and CDR2 is YYEEEE. V dropped 0 bases and J dropped 7 bases, with 22 bases sitting between them. The CDR3 spans 17 residues. The chain's CDR3 is CASSLAGLDGGARTQYF. For the CDR3, the DNA is TGTGCCAGCAGCTTGGCGGGGCTAGATGGGGGCGCGAGGACCCAGTACTTC.

This clone was observed a few times. The rearrangement joins TRBV5-1 to TRBJ2-3; 7 bases agree with TRBD2. The CDR3 length is 13 residues. Germline V CDR1 and CDR2: SGHRS, YFSETQ. After removal of 5 bases from V and 4 bases from J, the junction contained 4 bases not matched to a gene. CDR3 sequence: CASSSGSADTQYF. CDR3 nucleotides: TGCGCCAGCAGTAGCGGGTCGGCAGATACGCAGTATTTT.

This chain joins TRBV28 and TRBJ1-5, with 9 positions matching TRBD1. There are 13 residues in the CDR3. V was clipped by 5 bases and J by 7 bases; unmatched bases: 3. Per the germline V gene, CDR1 is MDHEN and CDR2 is SYDVKM. The CDR3 is CASSTGGRQPQHF. The CDR3 coding sequence is TGTGCCAGCAGTACAGGGGGCAGGCAGCCCCAGCATTTT.

This chain connects TRBV4-2 to TRBJ2-2, with TRBD2 identical over 8 bases. The CDR3 consists of 15 residues. CDR1 is LGHNA and CDR2 is YNFKEQ in the germline V gene. V trimming: 4 bases; J trimming: 5 bases; junction bases outside the gene matches: 6. The CDR3 loop is CASSPQRENTGELFF. In nucleotides, the CDR3 is TGTGCCAGCAGCCCCCAGCGGGAGAATACCGGGGAGCTGTTTTTT.